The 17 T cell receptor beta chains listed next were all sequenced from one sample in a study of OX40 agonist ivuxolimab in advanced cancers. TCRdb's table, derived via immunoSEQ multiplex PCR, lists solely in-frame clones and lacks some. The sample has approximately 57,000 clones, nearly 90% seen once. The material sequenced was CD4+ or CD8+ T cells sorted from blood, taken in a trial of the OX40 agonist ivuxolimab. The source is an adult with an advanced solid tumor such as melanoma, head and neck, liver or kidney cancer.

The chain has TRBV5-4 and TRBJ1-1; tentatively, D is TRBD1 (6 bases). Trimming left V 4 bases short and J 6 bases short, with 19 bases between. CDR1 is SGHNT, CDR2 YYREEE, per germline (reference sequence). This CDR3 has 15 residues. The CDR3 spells CASSTSGHAESEAFF. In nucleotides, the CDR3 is TGTGCCAGCAGCACCTCGGGACACGCTGAATCTGAAGCTTTCTTT.

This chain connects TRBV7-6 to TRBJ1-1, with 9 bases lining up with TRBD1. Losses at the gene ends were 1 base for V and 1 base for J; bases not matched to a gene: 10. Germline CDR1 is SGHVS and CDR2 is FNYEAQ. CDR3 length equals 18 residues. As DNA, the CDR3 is TGTGCCAGCAGCTTAGGATTCGGACAGGGGACCTCGAACACTGAAGCTTTCTTT. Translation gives CASSLGFGQGTSNTEAFF.

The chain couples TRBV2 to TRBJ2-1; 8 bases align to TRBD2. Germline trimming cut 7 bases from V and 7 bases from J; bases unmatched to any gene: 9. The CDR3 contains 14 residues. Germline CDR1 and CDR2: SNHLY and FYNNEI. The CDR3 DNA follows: TGTGCCAGCAATGGTGTAGCGGGACTAAATGAGCAGTTCTTC. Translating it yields CASNGVAGLNEQFF.

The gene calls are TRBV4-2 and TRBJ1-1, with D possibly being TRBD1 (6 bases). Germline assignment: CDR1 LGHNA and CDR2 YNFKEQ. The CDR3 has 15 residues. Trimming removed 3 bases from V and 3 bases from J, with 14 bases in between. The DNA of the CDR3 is TGTGCCAGCAGCCAGGCTACAGGGTTGGACACTGAAGCTTTCTTT. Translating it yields CASSQATGLDTEAFF.

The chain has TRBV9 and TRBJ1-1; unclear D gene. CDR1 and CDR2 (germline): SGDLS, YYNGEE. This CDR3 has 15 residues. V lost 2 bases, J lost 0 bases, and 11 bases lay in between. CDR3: CASSVLTGMNTEAFF. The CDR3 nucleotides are TGTGCCAGCAGCGTTCTGACGGGCATGAACACTGAAGCTTTCTTT.

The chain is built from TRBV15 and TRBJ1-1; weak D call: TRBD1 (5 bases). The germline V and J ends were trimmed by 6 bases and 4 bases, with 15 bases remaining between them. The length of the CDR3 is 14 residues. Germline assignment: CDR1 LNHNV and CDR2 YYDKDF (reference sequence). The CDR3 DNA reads TGTGCCACCAGACCAAGGGGCGCGGGCACTGAAGCTTTCTTT. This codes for CATRPRGAGTEAFF.

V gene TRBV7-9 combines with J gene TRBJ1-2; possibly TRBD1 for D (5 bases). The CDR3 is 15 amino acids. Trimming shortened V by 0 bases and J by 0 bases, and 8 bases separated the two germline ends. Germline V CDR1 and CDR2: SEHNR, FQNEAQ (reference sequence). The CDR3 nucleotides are TGTGCCAGCAGCTTAGCCACAGGTTCTAACTATGGCTACACCTTC. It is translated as CASSLATGSNYGYTF.

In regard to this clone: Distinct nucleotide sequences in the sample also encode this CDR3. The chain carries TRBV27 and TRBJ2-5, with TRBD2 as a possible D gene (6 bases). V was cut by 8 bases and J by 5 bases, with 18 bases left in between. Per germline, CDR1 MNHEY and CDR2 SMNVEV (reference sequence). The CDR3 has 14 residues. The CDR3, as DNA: TGTGCCAGCGGCCCCGGGGGTCGGGGCGAGACCCAGTACTTC. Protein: CASGPGGRGETQYF.

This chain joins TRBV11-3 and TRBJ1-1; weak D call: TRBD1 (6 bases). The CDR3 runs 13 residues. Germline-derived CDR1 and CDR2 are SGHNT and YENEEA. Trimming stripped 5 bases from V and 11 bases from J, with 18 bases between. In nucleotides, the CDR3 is TGTGCCAGCAGCCAAGGTCTTGCAGGGGAGGCTTTCTTT. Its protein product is CASSQGLAGEAFF.

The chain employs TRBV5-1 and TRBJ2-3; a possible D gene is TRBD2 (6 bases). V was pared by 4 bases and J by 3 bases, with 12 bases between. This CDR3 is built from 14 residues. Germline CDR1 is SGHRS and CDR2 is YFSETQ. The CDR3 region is CASSPGGPTDTQYF. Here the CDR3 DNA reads TGCGCCAGCAGCCCCGGAGGGCCGACAGATACGCAGTATTTT.

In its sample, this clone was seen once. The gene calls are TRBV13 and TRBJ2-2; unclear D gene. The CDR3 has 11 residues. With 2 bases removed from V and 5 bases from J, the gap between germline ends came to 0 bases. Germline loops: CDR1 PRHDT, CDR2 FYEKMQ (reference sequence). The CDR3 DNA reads TGTGCCAGCAGCTTAACCGGGGAGCTGTTTTTT. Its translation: CASSLTGELFF.

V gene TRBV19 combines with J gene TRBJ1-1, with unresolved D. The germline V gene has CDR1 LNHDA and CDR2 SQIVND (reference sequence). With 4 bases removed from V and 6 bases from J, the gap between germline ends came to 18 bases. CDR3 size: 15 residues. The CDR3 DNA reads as TGTGCCAGTAGTAATCCGCCGGGAGTCCAGGCTGAAGCTTTCTTT. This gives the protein CASSNPPGVQAEAFF.

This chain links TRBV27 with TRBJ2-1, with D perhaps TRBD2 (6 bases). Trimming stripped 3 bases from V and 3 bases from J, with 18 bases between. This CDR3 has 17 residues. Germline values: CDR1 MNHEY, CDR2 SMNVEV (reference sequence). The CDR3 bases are TGTGCCAGCAGTTTTTTAGCGGCAGGAGTCGACTACAATGAGCAGTTCTTC. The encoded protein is CASSFLAAGVDYNEQFF.

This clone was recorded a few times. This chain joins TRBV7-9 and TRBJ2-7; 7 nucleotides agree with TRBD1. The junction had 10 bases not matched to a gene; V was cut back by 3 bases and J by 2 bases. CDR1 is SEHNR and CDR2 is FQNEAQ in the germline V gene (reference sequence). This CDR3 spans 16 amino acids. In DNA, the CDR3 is TGTGCCAGCAGCTTGATCCCCCTAGGGGGCCCCTACGAGCAGTACGTC. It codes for CASSLIPLGGPYEQYV.

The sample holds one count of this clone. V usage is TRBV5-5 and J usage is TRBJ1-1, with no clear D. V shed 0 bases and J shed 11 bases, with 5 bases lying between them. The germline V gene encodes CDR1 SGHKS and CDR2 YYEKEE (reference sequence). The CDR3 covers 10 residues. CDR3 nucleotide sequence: TGTGCCAGCAGCTTGGATCAGGCTTTCTTT. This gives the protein CASSLDQAFF.

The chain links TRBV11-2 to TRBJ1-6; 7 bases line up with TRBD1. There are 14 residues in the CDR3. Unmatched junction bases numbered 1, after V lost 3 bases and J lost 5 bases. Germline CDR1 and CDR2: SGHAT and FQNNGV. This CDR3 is CASSFRGNNSPLHF. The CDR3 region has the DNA TGTGCCAGCAGCTTCAGGGGGAATAATTCACCCCTCCACTTT.

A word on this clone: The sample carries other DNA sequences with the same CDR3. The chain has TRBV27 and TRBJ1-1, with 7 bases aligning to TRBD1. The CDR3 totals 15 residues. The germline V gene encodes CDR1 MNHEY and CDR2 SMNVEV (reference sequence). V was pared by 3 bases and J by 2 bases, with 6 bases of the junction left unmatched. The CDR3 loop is CASSLLGQANTEAFF. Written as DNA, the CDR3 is TGTGCCAGCAGTTTGTTAGGACAGGCTAACACTGAAGCTTTCTTT.